One and the same sample provided the 11 T cell receptor beta chains below, sequenced in a study of T cell repertoires in cytomegalovirus infection. TCRdb recomputed calls from the reads with MiXCR, one row per CDR3 protein. The sample includes a few hundred thousand distinct CDR3 sequences, roughly 13% of them seen just once. Sequenced input: PBMCs. These receptors originate from a human donor in good health (CMV status not recorded). Some clones in this sample may be carry-over from other donors' samples.

Ten or more counts support this clonotype. V gene TRBV28 combines with J gene TRBJ2-3, with D possibly being TRBD1 (6 bases). CDR1 and CDR2 from the germline V gene are MDHEN and SYDVKM. This CDR3 comprises 15 residues. Trimming shortened V by 5 bases and J by 0 bases, and 12 bases separated the two germline ends. CDR3 bases: TGTGCCAGCAGTACCCCGGGACAAAGCACAGATACGCAGTATTTT. It specifies CASSTPGQSTDTQYF.

This clonotype was counted only a few times. The J gene is TRBJ1-2, the V gene TRBV15; 11 nucleotides agree with TRBD1. Germline trimming cut 2 bases from V and 5 bases from J; bases unmatched to any gene: 4. Per germline, CDR1 LNHNV and CDR2 YYDKDF (reference sequence). The CDR3 runs 15 residues. The CDR3 nucleotides read TGTGCCACCAGCAGATCCGGGACAGGGGGGTATGGCTACACCTTC. Translation gives CATSRSGTGGYGYTF.

This chain connects TRBV19 to TRBJ1-2; 7 bases fit TRBD1. The trim removed 6 bases at V and 4 bases at J, leaving 8 bases unmatched. Germline V gene sequence: CDR1 LNHDA, CDR2 SQIVND (reference sequence). The CDR3 totals 14 residues. The CDR3 nucleotides are TGTGCCAGTAGCAAAACCGGGACAGTCTATGGCTACACCTTC. It yields the protein CASSKTGTVYGYTF.

In its sample, this clonotype was seen a few times. This rearrangement joins TRBV20-1 to TRBJ1-1, with a weak D call TRBD1 (6 bases). The germline CDR1 and CDR2 sequences are DFQATT and SNEGSKA (reference sequence). Trimming took off 2 bases at V and 7 bases at J, with 14 bases between the two ends. The CDR3 contains 13 residues. The CDR3 is CSARTGRLIEAFF. In DNA, the CDR3 is TGCAGTGCTAGAACAGGGCGGTTAATTGAAGCTTTCTTT.

CDR3 sequence (DNA): TGTGCCAGCTCACCACACAGGGTCGGCGAGACCCAGTACTTC. Translation: CASSPHRVGETQYF. The chain is built from TRBV18 and TRBJ2-5; tentatively, D is TRBD1 (6 bases). The germline CDR1 and CDR2 sequences are KGHSH and LQKENI. The CDR3 spans 14 residues. V lost 1 base and J 5 bases, leaving 11 bases between the germline ends.

There are many counts of this clonotype. The rearrangement links TRBV7-2 to TRBJ1-5, with a tentative D call TRBD1 (6 bases). The germline gives CDR1 SGHTA, CDR2 FQGNSA. V was clipped by 1 base and J by 9 bases, with 13 bases between them. The length of the CDR3 is 14 residues. The CDR3 DNA sequence: TGTGCCAGCAGCTTAGACGCAGGGGATCGGCCCCAGCATTTT. This encodes CASSLDAGDRPQHF.

There are many counts of this clonotype. V gene TRBV27 combines with J gene TRBJ1-2; D possibly corresponds to TRBD1 (5 bases). V was shortened by 6 bases and J by 0 bases, with 17 bases between the two germline ends. CDR3 length equals 16 residues. CDR1 and CDR2 (germline): MNHEY, SMNVEV (reference sequence). CDR3 in DNA: TGTGCCAGCAGCGGGACCGCCAATACAACTAACTATGGCTACACCTTC. Amino acid sequence: CASSGTANTTNYGYTF.

This clonotype has more than one count but fewer than ten. V usage is TRBV27 and J usage is TRBJ2-7; 9 bases agree with TRBD1. The CDR3 is 15 residues long. Germline CDR1 and CDR2: MNHEY and SMNVEV (reference sequence). V was pared by 10 bases and J by 0 bases, with 10 bases of the junction left unmatched. The CDR3 DNA is TGTGCCACCACCCGGGGACAGGGAAACTCCTACGAGCAGTACTTC. The encoded protein is CATTRGQGNSYEQYF.

This clonotype was seen only a few times. This chain uses TRBV20-1 with TRBJ1-1; 9 bases match TRBD1. Germline-derived CDR1 and CDR2 are DFQATT and SNEGSKA (reference sequence). CDR3 size: 15 residues. J lost 0 bases, V lost 4 bases, and 6 bases had no gene match. The CDR3, as DNA: TGCAGTGCTAACCCGGGACAGGGCTTGAACACTGAAGCTTTCTTT. Amino acid sequence: CSANPGQGLNTEAFF.

This clonotype was picked up many times. The gene calls are TRBV12-3 or TRBV12-4 and TRBJ1-5; tentatively, D is TRBD1 (5 bases). This CDR3 spans 14 amino acids. Trimming pared 2 bases from V and 5 bases from J, leaving 10 bases between. The CDR3 DNA follows: TGTGCCAGCAGTTTATCAGGGAGAGATCAGCCCCAGCATTTT. Residues: CASSLSGRDQPQHF.

This clonotype was found many times. The chain has TRBV6-4 and TRBJ2-2; 7 nucleotides match TRBD2. The V gene's germline CDR1 is MRHNA and CDR2 SNTAGT. J gave up 5 bases and V 5 bases, and 8 bases lay outside the gene matches. This CDR3 is 15 amino acids long. The CDR3: CASSSDAGGTGELFF. In DNA form, the CDR3 reads TGTGCCAGCAGTTCGGACGCCGGGGGGACCGGGGAGCTGTTTTTT.